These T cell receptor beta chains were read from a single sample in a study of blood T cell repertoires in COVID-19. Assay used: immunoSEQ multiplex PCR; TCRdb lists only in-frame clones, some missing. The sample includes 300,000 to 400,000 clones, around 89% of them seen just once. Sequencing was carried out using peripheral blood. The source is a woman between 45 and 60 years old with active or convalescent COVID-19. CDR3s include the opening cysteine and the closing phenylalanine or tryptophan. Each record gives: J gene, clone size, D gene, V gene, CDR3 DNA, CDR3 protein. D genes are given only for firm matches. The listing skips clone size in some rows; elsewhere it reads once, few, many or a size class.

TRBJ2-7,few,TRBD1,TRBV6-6,TGTGCCAGCAGACGGACAGGGTCGCAATACGAGCAGTACTTC,CASRRTGSQYEQYF
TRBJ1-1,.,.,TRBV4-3,TGCGCCAGCAGCCAAGGGCAGGGGACGTTTGTCACTGAAGCTTTCTTT,CASSQGQGTFVTEAFF
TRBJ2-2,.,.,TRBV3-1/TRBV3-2,TGTGCCAGCAGCCAACTGGCTTCGAACACCGGGGAGCTGTTTTTT,CASSQLASNTGELFF
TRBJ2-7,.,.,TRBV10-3,TGTGCCATCAGTGACAGGGACGAGCAGTACTTC,CAISDRDEQYF
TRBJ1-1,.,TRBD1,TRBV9,TGTGCCAGCACTATGGGACAGCAGAACACTGAAGCTTTCTTT,CASTMGQQNTEAFF
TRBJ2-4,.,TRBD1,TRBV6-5,TGTGCCAGCAGTTACCAGGGGACAGGGGGTTGGAACATTCAGTACTTC,CASSYQGTGGWNIQYF
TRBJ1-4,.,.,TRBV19,TGTGCCAGTAGTGCCCTCAGGGAAAATACTCCAACTAATGAAAAACTGTTTTTT,CASSALRENTPTNEKLFF
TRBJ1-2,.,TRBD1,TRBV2,TGTGCCAGCAGTGAATGGACAGGGGGGGATGGCTACACCTTC,CASSEWTGGDGYTF
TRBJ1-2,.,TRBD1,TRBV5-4,TGTGCCAGCAGCTTGGAGGGACAGGGGTTCTATGGCTACACCTTC,CASSLEGQGFYGYTF
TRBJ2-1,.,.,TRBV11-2,TGTGCCAGCAGCTCAGAGGGGCAGTTCTACAATGAGCAGTTCTTC,CASSSEGQFYNEQFF
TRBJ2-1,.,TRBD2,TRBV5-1,TGCGCCAGCAGCTTGGGGAGCGGGAACAACAATGAGCAGTTCTTC,CASSLGSGNNNEQFF
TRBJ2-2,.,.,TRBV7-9,TGTGCCAGCAACACAGGGCCCGCCGGGGAGCTGTTTTTT,CASNTGPAGELFF
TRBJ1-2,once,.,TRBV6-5,TGTGCCAGCAGTTACCTGGACAGTTACTATGGCTACACCTTC,CASSYLDSYYGYTF